The TCR beta chain described here comes from a study of T cell repertoires in cytomegalovirus infection. Looking at the study overall: Researchers turned to recently identified HLA-C-restricted CMV epitopes as well as well-studied HLA-B-restricted ones.

A word on this clonotype: Its antigen remains unknown.

From the reads, TCRdb called clonotypes with MiXCR, one entry per CDR3 protein. The sample yields about 500,000 distinct CDR3 sequences, 30% to 40% seen once. The germline V gene encodes CDR1 MDHEN and CDR2 SYDVKM. The CDR3 totals 16 residues. Trimming shortened V by 4 bases and J by 5 bases, and 20 bases separated the two germline ends. The clonotype comes from a human donor in good health (CMV status not recorded). Some clones in this sample may be carry-over from other donors' samples. The starting material was cultured PBMCs, obtained from culture after CMV antigen stimulation. V usage is TRBV28 and J usage is TRBJ1-1; tentatively, D is TRBD1 (6 bases). The CDR3 loop is CASSSARKGGGTEAFF. CDR3 DNA sequence: TGTGCCAGCAGTTCCGCGCGGAAGGGAGGGGGAACTGAAGCTTTCTTT.